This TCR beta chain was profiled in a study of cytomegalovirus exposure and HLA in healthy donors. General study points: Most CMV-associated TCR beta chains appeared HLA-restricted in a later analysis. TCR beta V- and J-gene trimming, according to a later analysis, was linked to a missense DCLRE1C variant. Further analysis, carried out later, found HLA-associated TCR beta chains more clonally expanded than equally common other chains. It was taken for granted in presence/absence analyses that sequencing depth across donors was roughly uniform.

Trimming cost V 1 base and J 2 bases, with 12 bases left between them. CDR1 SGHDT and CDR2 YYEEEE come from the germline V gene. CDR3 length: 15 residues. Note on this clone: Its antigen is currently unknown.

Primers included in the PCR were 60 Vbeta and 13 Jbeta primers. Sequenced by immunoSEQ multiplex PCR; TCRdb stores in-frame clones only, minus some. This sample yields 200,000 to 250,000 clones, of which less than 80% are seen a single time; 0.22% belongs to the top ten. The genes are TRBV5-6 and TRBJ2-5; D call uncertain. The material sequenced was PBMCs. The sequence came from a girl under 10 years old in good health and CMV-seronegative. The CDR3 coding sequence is TGTGCCAGCAGCTTGCGTGTGAGAGTGCAAGAGACCCAGTACTTC. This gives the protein CASSLRVRVQETQYF.